The rows below give T cell receptor beta chains drawn from one sample of a study of T cells after yellow fever vaccination. One entry per CDR3 protein results from TCRdb running MiXCR on the 5' RACE reads. The repertoire holds roughly 340,000 distinct CDR3 sequences, with about 9.5% as singletons. The sequencing here drew on PBMCs, taken on the day of the first yellow fever vaccination. These receptors were taken from a man in his late teens or twenties who received the YFV17D yellow fever vaccine. The CDR3 runs from the conserved cysteine through the conserved F or W. Each record gives: CDR3 DNA, CDR3 protein, V gene, clone size, D gene, J gene. D genes are given only for firm matches. Size is stated for part of the rows, as once, few or many counts, or as a class when the clone is expanded.

TGTGCCAGCGCGGGGTGGGTAGGGTCACCCCTCCACTTT,CASAGWVGSPLHF,TRBV28,few,-,TRBJ1-6
TGTGCCAGCAGCTTAGTCGGTGCCGATGGCTACACCTTC,CASSLVGADGYTF,TRBV5-6,many,-,TRBJ1-2
TGCAGTGCTGGAGGGGCTAGCGGGGTCTACAATGAGCAGTTCTTC,CSAGGASGVYNEQFF,TRBV20-1,few,TRBD2,TRBJ2-1
TGTGCCAGCAGCCCTTCGACCCGCAAAGACGAGCAGTACTTC,CASSPSTRKDEQYF,TRBV21-1,few,-,TRBJ2-7
TGTGCCAGCTCGGCAGGGCGTGATCAGCCCCAGCATTTT,CASSAGRDQPQHF,TRBV18,-,-,TRBJ1-5
TGCAGCGTCCTGCCCGGGACTCACTCCCTGGGAGCTTTCTTT,CSVLPGTHSLGAFF,TRBV29-1,many,-,TRBJ1-1
TGTGCCAGCAGTTTGCGGGCCTCGGGGGAGACCCAGTACTTC,CASSLRASGETQYF,TRBV12-3/TRBV12-4,many,-,TRBJ2-5
TGTGCCAGCAGCTTTCGACAGAACACCGGGGAGCTGTTTTTT,CASSFRQNTGELFF,TRBV7-2,many,-,TRBJ2-2
TGCAGTGCTAGAGATATGGCCAGCGCGGACTATGGCTACACCTTC,CSARDMASADYGYTF,TRBV20-1,many,-,TRBJ1-2
TGTGCCAGCAGTTTGCCGATCCTCTCAGGGGAGCTGTTTTTT,CASSLPILSGELFF,TRBV12-3/TRBV12-4,-,-,TRBJ2-2
TGCGCCAGCAGCCCCCCCCGGGGGGGACTCTTCCGGACCCCCACAGATACGCAGTATTTT,CASSPPRGGLFRTPTDTQYF,TRBV5-1,many,TRBD2,TRBJ2-3
TGTGCCAGCAGTGAAGCGGGCCCGCCCCAGTATTTT,CASSEAGPPQYF,TRBV6-1,many,-,TRBJ2-3
TGCGCCAGCAGCTTGTCCATCGGGCTCCAGAGTGGCTACACCTTC,CASSLSIGLQSGYTF,TRBV5-1,-,-,TRBJ1-2
TGCGCCAGCAGCCAAGCCCCCGGGACAGGGAATGAAAAACTGTTTTTT,CASSQAPGTGNEKLFF,TRBV4-3,many,TRBD1,TRBJ1-4
TGTGCCAGCAGCCAAGAAGACCCCAGGGGCGGGAATGAAAAACTGTTTTTT,CASSQEDPRGGNEKLFF,TRBV4-2,-,-,TRBJ1-4
TGTGCCAGCAGTACGATGGTACAGCCCCAGCATTTT,CASSTMVQPQHF,TRBV6-6,many,-,TRBJ1-5
TGCAGTGCTGCAGTCCTAGCGGGGGGGCGGGATACGCAGTATTTT,CSAAVLAGGRDTQYF,TRBV20-1,-,TRBD2,TRBJ2-3
TGTGCCAGCTCACCAGTGGACAGGTCCTACGAGCAGTACTTC,CASSPVDRSYEQYF,TRBV18,-,TRBD1,TRBJ2-7
TGCGCCAGCAGCCAAGGGACCCCGGGGGGCTACCAAGAGACCCAGTACTTC,CASSQGTPGGYQETQYF,TRBV4-3,few,-,TRBJ2-5
TGCGCCAGCAGCCAGACAAAGGGGGGCTACACCTTC,CASSQTKGGYTF,TRBV4-3,-,-,TRBJ1-2
TGTGCCAGCAGCTCTGGTACAGGGGGAGCTTTCTTT,CASSSGTGGAFF,TRBV12-3/TRBV12-4,-,TRBD1,TRBJ1-1
TGTGCCAGCAGCTTGGGCGGGGGGTCAGGAGATACGCAGTATTTT,CASSLGGGSGDTQYF,TRBV5-4,-,TRBD2,TRBJ2-3
TGTGCCAGCAGCCTTCGGGGGGGTGAAGCTTTCTTT,CASSLRGGEAFF,TRBV4-2,few,-,TRBJ1-1
TGTGCCAGCAGCCCACAGACAGCGAACACCGGGGAGCTGTTTTTT,CASSPQTANTGELFF,TRBV11-3,-,-,TRBJ2-2
TGCGCCAGCAGTCAACCCCGCGCGGGACTAGCGGGGGTCTCCTCCTACAATGAGCAGTTCTTC,CASSQPRAGLAGVSSYNEQFF,TRBV23-1,-,TRBD2,TRBJ2-1
TGTGCCAGCAGCGTAGAGGCGGGGGGCTCCTACAATGAGCAGTTCTTC,CASSVEAGGSYNEQFF,TRBV9,-,TRBD2,TRBJ2-1
TGTGCCAGCAGCCAAGGAGGGGGCGAGCTGGGGGATCAGCCCCAGCATTTT,CASSQGGGELGDQPQHF,TRBV4-2,-,TRBD1,TRBJ1-5
TGCAGTGCTAGCGAATTGGGGGGCACTCAGTATTTT,CSASELGGTQYF,TRBV20-1,few,-,TRBJ2-3
TGCGCCAGCAGCCAAGATCCCTCCGCCCTGGTGATATATTTT,CASSQDPSALVIYF,TRBV4-1,-,-,TRBJ1-3
TGCGCCAGCAGCCCCGGGACAGGGGGAAACTATGGCTACACCTTC,CASSPGTGGNYGYTF,TRBV4-3,-,TRBD1,TRBJ1-2
TGTGCCAGCAGCCAAGATATGCGACAGGGTACCGGCCTCGCTGGAAACACCATATATTTT,CASSQDMRQGTGLAGNTIYF,TRBV4-2,-,TRBD1,TRBJ1-3
TGCAGTGCTAGAGTCAGGGCCAGACTAGCGGGGTTTGCTAGCACAGATACGCAGTATTTT,CSARVRARLAGFASTDTQYF,TRBV20-1,few,TRBD2,TRBJ2-3
TGCGCCAGCAGCCAAGATTCGGCGGGGGGGCGTGAGCAGTTCTTC,CASSQDSAGGREQFF,TRBV4-1,-,TRBD2,TRBJ2-1
TGTGCCAGCAGTTTAGGTGTCGGCCGACGTCAGCCCCAGCATTTT,CASSLGVGRRQPQHF,TRBV12-3/TRBV12-4,few,-,TRBJ1-5
TGTGCCAGTGGGGTACGGGGAGACACCGGGGAGCTGTTTTTT,CASGVRGDTGELFF,TRBV6-1,many,-,TRBJ2-2
TGTGCCAGCAGCCTAGGACAGTATAATTCACCCCTCCACTTT,CASSLGQYNSPLHF,TRBV5-6,many,-,TRBJ1-6
TGTGCCAGCAGTGAACTCGGGACAGGAGATTCACCCCTCCACTTT,CASSELGTGDSPLHF,TRBV25-1,-,TRBD1,TRBJ1-6
TGTGCCAGCAGCTTAGTGGGGCTAGCACCACGTAGAGATACGCAGTATTTT,CASSLVGLAPRRDTQYF,TRBV7-9,few,-,TRBJ2-3
TGTGCCAGCAGCTTAGGTGGACCGGGGGCCTCCTACAATGAGCAGTTCTTC,CASSLGGPGASYNEQFF,TRBV7-8,many,-,TRBJ2-1
TGTGCCAGCAGTTTATATTCAGGGGTGGAAACTGAAGCTTTCTTT,CASSLYSGVETEAFF,TRBV27,few,-,TRBJ1-1
TGTGCCAGCGCCGCCTTCGTGGGCCTCTCCTACGAGCAGTACTTC,CASAAFVGLSYEQYF,TRBV7-2,-,-,TRBJ2-7
TGTGCCAGCAGCTTAGGGACAGGGAATTTTTACGAGCAGTACTTC,CASSLGTGNFYEQYF,TRBV7-2,-,TRBD1,TRBJ2-7
TGCAGTGCTAGACGGACGGCTCAAGAGACCCAGTACTTC,CSARRTAQETQYF,TRBV20-1,few,-,TRBJ2-5
TGCGCCAGCAGCCAGAACGGGCCCAGGAACACTGAAGCTTTCTTT,CASSQNGPRNTEAFF,TRBV5-1,few,-,TRBJ1-1
TGTGCCAGCAGTTCCCGGACAGGACAATTTCGTCTATTTAGCTTC,CASSSRTGQFRLFSF,TRBV6-5,few,TRBD1,TRBJ1-2
TGCAGTGGCGGGGTCAGCACAGATACGCAGTATTTT,CSGGVSTDTQYF,TRBV20-1,-,-,TRBJ2-3
TGCAGTGCTGGTCTCGGGGGGCTCTACAATGAGCAGTTCTTC,CSAGLGGLYNEQFF,TRBV20-1,-,-,TRBJ2-1
TGTGCCAGCAGCGTGGGGGAACTCACAGATACGCAGTATTTT,CASSVGELTDTQYF,TRBV9,-,-,TRBJ2-3